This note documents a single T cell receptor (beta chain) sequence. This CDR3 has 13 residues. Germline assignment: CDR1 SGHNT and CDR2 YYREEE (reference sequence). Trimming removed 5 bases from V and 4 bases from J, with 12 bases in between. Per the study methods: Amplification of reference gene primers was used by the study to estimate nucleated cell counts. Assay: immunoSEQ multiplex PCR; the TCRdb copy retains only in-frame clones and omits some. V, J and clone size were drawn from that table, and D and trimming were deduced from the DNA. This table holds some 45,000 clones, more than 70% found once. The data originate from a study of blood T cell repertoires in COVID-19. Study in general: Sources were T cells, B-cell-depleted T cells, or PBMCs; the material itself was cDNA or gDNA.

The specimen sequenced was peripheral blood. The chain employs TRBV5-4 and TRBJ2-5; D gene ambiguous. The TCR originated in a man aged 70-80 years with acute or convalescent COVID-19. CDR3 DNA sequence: TGTGCCAGCAGATCACAGAAAGGAGAGACCCAGTACTTC. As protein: CASRSQKGETQYF.